This T cell receptor beta chain originates from a study of cytomegalovirus exposure and HLA in healthy donors. On the study more broadly: There were about 85 million unique TCRs (from HLA-typed donors) in an early data release. General study points: Apart from CMV serostatus, no immune exposure information was available. One later analysis reportedly identified an Asian-associated ancestry cluster that showed fewer N-insertions than the approximately 710-donor mean.

The CDR3 is 16 amino acids. Germline CDR1 and CDR2: GTSNPN and SVGIG (reference sequence). With 1 base removed from V and 5 bases from J, the gap between germline ends came to 20 bases. Donors counted as nominally healthy when sampled, yet unrecorded immune exposures were likely. As concerns this clone: Antigen unknown.

Both 60 Vbeta primers and 13 Jbeta primers went into the PCR. Sequenced by immunoSEQ multiplex PCR; TCRdb stores in-frame clones only, minus some. The sample has roughly 180,000 clones, roughly 80% seen once. Sequences were obtained from PBMCs. This chain connects TRBV30 to TRBJ1-2; D perhaps matches TRBD1 (6 bases). The receptor's source is a female donor in good health and CMV-seronegative. CDR3 nucleotides: TGTGCCTGGAGTGGGAAAGGCAGGGGCAGCTTATATGGCTACACCTTC. It codes for CAWSGKGRGSLYGYTF.